The 4 T cell receptor beta chains reported below all come from one sample, sequenced in a study of cytomegalovirus exposure and HLA in healthy donors. A multiplex PCR was run with 60 Vbeta primers and 13 Jbeta primers. Method: immunoSEQ multiplex PCR; TCRdb's copy keeps in-frame clones and lacks some. The sample has some 240,000 clones; about 78% are singletons. Material for sequencing was PBMCs. The source of these receptors is a male donor in good health and CMV-seronegative.

The chain recombines TRBV5-1 with TRBJ2-7, with 9 bases identical to TRBD2. CDR1 SGHRS and CDR2 YFSETQ come from the germline V gene. Trimming cost V 5 bases and J 3 bases; bases outside gene matches: 3. This CDR3 spans 13 amino acids. The CDR3 DNA is TGCGCCAGCAGAAGTAGCGGGAGCTACGAGCAGTACTTC. Its protein product is CASRSSGSYEQYF.

This clone was counted between two and nine times. The V gene is TRBV7-6, the J gene TRBJ2-7, with TRBD2 matching 8 bases. Germline V gene sequence: CDR1 SGHVS, CDR2 FNYEAQ. The CDR3 extends over 15 amino acids. The junction had 7 bases not matched to a gene; V was cut back by 4 bases and J by 2 bases. CDR3 nucleotides: TGTGCCAGCAGCTCGCCAACGGGAGGGGCCTACGAGCAGTACTTC. This codes for CASSSPTGGAYEQYF.

The chain links TRBV28 to TRBJ2-7; D remains unclear. Trimming stripped 1 base from V and 2 bases from J, with 3 bases between. CDR1 and CDR2 (germline): MDHEN, SYDVKM. The CDR3 extends over 12 amino acids. The CDR3 loop is CASSLSAYEQYF. CDR3 nucleotides: TGTGCCAGCAGTTTATCGGCCTACGAGCAGTACTTC.

This clone has more than one count but fewer than ten. The CDR3 region is CASSPSTDTQYF. The DNA for the CDR3 is TGTGCCAGCAGCCCTAGCACAGATACGCAGTATTTT. The chain carries TRBV7-9 and TRBJ2-3; D ambiguous. The V gene lost 5 bases and the J gene lost 0 bases, with 3 bases spanning the gap. Looked up from germline, CDR1 is SEHNR and CDR2 is FQNEAQ (reference sequence). This CDR3 has 12 residues.